In its sample, the clone carrying this TCR beta chain was seen a few times. The time point denotes: persistent/refractory GD, antithyroid drugs over 5 years with positive TRAb. RNA isolated from PBMCs was used to make the TCR library. This record comes from a study of regulatory T cells in long-lasting Graves disease. V lost 5 bases to trimming and J lost 2 bases, with 10 bases between them. CDR3 length: 13 amino acids. CDR1 and CDR2 from the germline V gene are SEHNR and FQNEAQ (reference sequence). Relying on iRepertoire HTBI primers and Arm-PCR of CDR3 regions, the team built TCR beta libraries. Via MiXCR, TCRdb re-called the multiplex PCR reads, giving one row per CDR3 protein. The data contain about 470,000 distinct CDR3 sequences, under 25% of them seen just once; the ten biggest clones take up about 7.8%.

This sequence joins TRBV7-9 and TRBJ2-7; D unclear. The clonotype originates from a female donor with Graves disease. The specimen comprised peripheral blood mononuclear cells (PBMCs), sampled when the disease was refractory, from a patient treated with antithyroid drugs. CDR3 sequence: CASSVQVTYEQYF. For the CDR3, the DNA is TGTGCCAGCAGCGTTCAGGTAACCTACGAGCAGTACTTC.